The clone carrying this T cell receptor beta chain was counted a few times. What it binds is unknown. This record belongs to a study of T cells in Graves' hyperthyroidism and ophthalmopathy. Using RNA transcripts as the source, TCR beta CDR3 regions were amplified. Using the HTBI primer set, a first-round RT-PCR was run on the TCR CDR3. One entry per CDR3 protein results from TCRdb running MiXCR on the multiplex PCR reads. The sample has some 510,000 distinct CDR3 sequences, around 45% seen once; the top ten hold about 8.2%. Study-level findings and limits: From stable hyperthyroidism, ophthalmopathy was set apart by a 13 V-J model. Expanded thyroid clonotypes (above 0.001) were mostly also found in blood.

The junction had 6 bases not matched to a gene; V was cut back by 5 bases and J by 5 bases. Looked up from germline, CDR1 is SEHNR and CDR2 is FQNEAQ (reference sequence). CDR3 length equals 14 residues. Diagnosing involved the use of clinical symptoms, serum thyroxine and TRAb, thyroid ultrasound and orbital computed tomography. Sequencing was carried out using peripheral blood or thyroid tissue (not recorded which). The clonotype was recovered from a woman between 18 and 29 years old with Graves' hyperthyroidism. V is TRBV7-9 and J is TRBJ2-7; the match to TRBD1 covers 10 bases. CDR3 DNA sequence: TGTGCCAGCAGCCCCGGGACAGGGGAGAACGAGCAGTACTTC. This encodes CASSPGTGENEQYF.